This section outlines one T cell receptor beta chain sequence together with its context. Its antigen is as yet unknown. From the reads, TCRdb called clonotypes with MiXCR, one entry per CDR3 protein. The table has 95,000 to 120,000 distinct CDR3 sequences, over 25% seen once. The CDR3 runs to 14 residues. Trimming removed 1 base at V and 5 bases at J, with 12 bases between. Germline CDR1 reads SGDLS; CDR2 reads YYNGEE. The record originates from a study of T cell repertoires in cytomegalovirus infection. Looking at the study overall: Public TCR beta signatures were indicative of both CMV infection and a matching HLA type.

Overall study findings and caveats: CMV-specific TCR beta clonotypes restricted by HLA-C were the ones dominating the ex vivo response. Of the TCR beta families, the public ones yielded a cumulative frequency that identified carriers of CMV plus the relevant HLA.

The sample in question was CD8+ T cells from cultured PBMCs, obtained from culture after CMV antigen stimulation. This sequence joins TRBV9 and TRBJ1-1; D is uncertain. The sequence derives from a human donor in good health (CMV status not recorded). Some clones in this sample may be carry-over from other donors' samples. The CDR3 nucleotides read TGTGCCAGCAGCGTATTCCTTGGCCATACTGAAGCTTTCTTT. Encoded protein: CASSVFLGHTEAFF. The full variable domain, rest sourced from reference TRBV9 and TRBJ1-1, is DSGVTQTPKHLITATGQRVTLRCSPRSGDLSVYWYQQSLDQGLQFLIQYYNGEERAKGNILERFSAQQFPDLHSELNLSSLELGDSALYFCASSVFLGHTEAFFGQGTRLTVV.